Sequencing of this T cell receptor beta chain was carried out in a study of PD-1 blockade in classical Hodgkin lymphoma. Overall study findings and caveats: Relapsed/refractory patients reportedly had lower baseline diversity than newly diagnosed patients. CD4+ TCR diversity, unlike CD8+, climbed significantly by C4D1.

Every patient relapsed after autologous stem cell transplantation, and brentuximab vedotin exposure varied. Patients had relapsed/refractory classical Hodgkin lymphoma with complete response, partial response or progressive disease as best response. Profiled with immunoSEQ multiplex PCR; TCRdb holds only in-frame clones, not every one. The sample contains approximately 21,000 clones, approximately 74% of which appear only once. Concerning this clone itself: Antigen specificity is unknown.

Sequenced here: peripheral blood mononuclear cells (PBMCs), sampled at baseline. The clonotype was recovered from a human donor with classical Hodgkin lymphoma.

The chain's CDR3 is CATSRGRTSGGAGDEQFF. CDR3 DNA: TGTGCCACCAGCAGAGGCCGGACTAGCGGGGGGGCAGGTGATGAGCAGTTCTTC. The rearrangement links TRBV15 to TRBJ2-1; 15 bases fit TRBD2. CDR1 LNHNV and CDR2 YYDKDF come from the germline V gene (reference sequence). Germline trimming cut 1 base from V and 8 bases from J; bases unmatched to any gene: 9. This CDR3 has 18 amino acids.